Listed below are T cell receptor beta chains from one sample, sequenced in a study of T cells after yellow fever vaccination. TCRdb re-called the 5' RACE reads through MiXCR, storing one row per CDR3 protein. In the table there are a few hundred thousand distinct CDR3 sequences, 17% of which are singletons. The sequenced sample was PBMCs, obtained more than 4 days after the first yellow fever vaccination. The receptors were sampled from a man aged 18 to 29 who received the YFV17D yellow fever vaccine. Both conserved end residues are part of each CDR3. D genes are given only for firm matches. Size is stated for part of the rows, as once, few or many counts, or as a class when the clone is expanded.

V gene	D gene	clone size	J gene	CDR3 protein	CDR3 DNA
TRBV7-3	NA	few	TRBJ2-2	CASSYAHTGELFF	TGTGCCAGCAGCTATGCCCATACCGGGGAGCTGTTTTTT
TRBV5-4	TRBD2	few	TRBJ2-3	CASSTPSGGVTDTQYF	TGTGCCAGCAGCACCCCTAGCGGGGGGGTGACAGATACGCAGTATTTT
TRBV20-1	NA	many	TRBJ1-1	CSAIEGGPRLAFF	TGCAGTGCTATAGAAGGCGGGCCGCGCCTGGCTTTCTTT
TRBV2	NA	few	TRBJ1-4	CASRKDGFNEKLFF	TGTGCCAGCAGGAAAGACGGGTTCAACGAAAAACTGTTTTTT
TRBV20-1	NA	many	TRBJ1-1	CSASDVNTEAFF	TGCAGTGCTAGTGATGTTAACACTGAAGCTTTCTTT
TRBV6-5	NA	few	TRBJ1-4	CASSYLGGVQEKLFF	TGTGCCAGCAGCTATTTAGGAGGGGTCCAGGAAAAACTGTTTTTT
TRBV13	TRBD1	NA	TRBJ2-5	CASTHTRQGKGETQYF	TGTGCCAGCACCCACACAAGACAGGGTAAAGGAGAGACCCAGTACTTC
TRBV20-1	TRBD2	many	TRBJ2-1	CSARTGAPSGDGTEQFF	TGCAGTGCTAGAACTGGGGCACCTAGCGGGGATGGAACGGAGCAGTTCTTC
TRBV12-3/TRBV12-4	NA	NA	TRBJ1-1	CASSLPSDRAFF	TGTGCCAGCAGTTTACCCTCAGATCGGGCTTTCTTT
TRBV9	TRBD1	NA	TRBJ1-6	CASSAGQENSPLHF	TGTGCCAGCAGCGCGGGACAGGAGAATTCACCCCTCCACTTT
TRBV5-1	NA	NA	TRBJ2-3	CASSLRRESTDTQYF	TGCGCCAGCAGCTTGAGGAGGGAGAGCACAGATACGCAGTATTTT
TRBV12-3/TRBV12-4	NA	NA	TRBJ1-1	CASTLGGTEAFF	TGTGCCAGCACCCTGGGAGGGACTGAAGCTTTCTTT
TRBV5-1	NA	NA	TRBJ2-5	CASRRNWEETQYF	TGCGCCAGCAGACGAAACTGGGAAGAGACCCAGTACTTC
TRBV20-1	NA	NA	TRBJ1-1	CSASGRVGNTEAFF	TGCAGTGCTAGTGGGCGTGTGGGTAACACTGAAGCTTTCTTT
TRBV4-2	NA	NA	TRBJ1-4	CASSPLQGGEKLFF	TGTGCCAGCAGCCCACTACAGGGCGGTGAAAAACTGTTTTTT
TRBV7-6	TRBD1	few	TRBJ1-2	CASSKGQGAKYYGYTF	TGTGCCAGCAGCAAGGGACAGGGGGCGAAATACTATGGCTACACCTTC
TRBV7-2	NA	many	TRBJ2-3	CASSLEQTITDTQYF	TGTGCCAGCAGCTTAGAACAGACGATCACAGATACGCAGTATTTT
TRBV4-1	TRBD1	NA	TRBJ2-2	CASSPPLTGGTGELFF	TGCGCCAGCAGCCCACCTTTGACAGGGGGAACCGGGGAGCTGTTTTTT
TRBV7-9	NA	NA	TRBJ2-1	CASSSSYRRPYNEQFF	TGTGCCAGCAGCAGCTCCTACAGGAGGCCCTACAATGAGCAGTTCTTC
TRBV5-1	NA	NA	TRBJ1-3	CASSLGRDSDSGNTIYF	TGCGCCAGCAGCTTGGGCAGGGATTCCGACTCTGGAAACACCATATATTTT
TRBV14	NA	NA	TRBJ1-1	CASSHRGPGAFF	TGTGCCAGCAGCCATCGAGGGCCAGGCGCTTTCTTT
TRBV18	TRBD1	few	TRBJ2-5	CASSPGRGYQETQYF	TGTGCCAGCTCACCAGGCAGGGGGTACCAAGAGACCCAGTACTTC
TRBV6-2/TRBV6-3	NA	few	TRBJ2-2	CASSFGLTNTGELFF	TGTGCCAGCAGTTTCGGCTTAACGAACACCGGGGAGCTGTTTTTT
TRBV4-2	NA	few	TRBJ2-3	CASSQDYASQTDTQYF	TGTGCCAGCAGCCAAGATTATGCTAGTCAGACAGATACGCAGTATTTT
TRBV12-3/TRBV12-4	NA	many	TRBJ2-3	CASSLDWGERDTDTQYF	TGTGCCAGCAGTTTAGATTGGGGGGAAAGGGACACAGATACGCAGTATTTT
TRBV24-1	NA	NA	TRBJ2-5	CATGEGVPETQYF	TGTGCCACCGGCGAGGGGGTACCAGAGACCCAGTACTTC
TRBV12-2	NA	NA	TRBJ2-1	CASRLADRDFMHEQFF	TGTGCAAGTCGCTTAGCGGACAGGGACTTTATGCATGAGCAGTTCTTC
TRBV7-9	NA	NA	TRBJ1-1	CASSVLGDGKAFF	TGTGCCAGCAGCGTTTTGGGCGATGGAAAAGCTTTCTTT
TRBV6-5	TRBD1	few	TRBJ2-7	CASSYSGQGATTTRKQYF	TGTGCCAGCAGTTACTCGGGACAGGGGGCCACAACCACTAGGAAGCAGTACTTC
TRBV20-1	NA	NA	TRBJ2-1	CSASPGGFARQFF	TGCAGTGCCTCCCCCGGAGGTTTCGCACGGCAGTTCTTC
TRBV4-2	NA	few	TRBJ1-1	CASSRAGRRNTEAFF	TGTGCCAGCAGCCGCGCAGGACGGAGGAACACTGAAGCTTTCTTT